These 19 T cell receptor beta chains came from one sample sequenced in a study of T cells in Graves' hyperthyroidism and ophthalmopathy (dated by TCRdb to the late 2010s). The library came from multiplex PCR. Data came from an Illumina HiSeq 2000. TCR beta CDR3 regions were amplified from RNA transcripts. For the first round of RT-PCR on the TCR CDR3, the HTBI primer set was used together with the Qiagen OneStep RT-PCR kit. TCRdb handled the public reads itself, with Q25 trimming in fastp and clone calling in MiXCR, and kept productive beta chains. Entries that share a CDR3 protein sequence are merged under the most common genes and DNA. Across this sample there are 410,000 or so distinct CDR3 sequences, with about 15% seen only once. 13% of the sample is in the top ten clones. Sequenced: blood. The source of these receptors is a man in his late teens or twenties with Graves' ophthalmopathy.

This clonotype was observed at least ten times. The chain has TRBV12-3 or TRBV12-4 and TRBJ1-1, with D possibly being TRBD1 (5 bases). CDR3 length: 14 residues. V gave up 3 bases and J gave up 0 bases, with 8 bases separating them. The CDR3 reads CASSFGTVNTEAFF. The DNA of the CDR3 is TGTGCCAGCAGTTTCGGGACGGTGAACACTGAAGCTTTCTTT.

The chain uses TRBV18 and TRBJ1-6, with D hard to call. This CDR3 region has 16 residues. The germline CDR1 and CDR2 sequences are KGHSH and LQKENI. V lost 0 bases and J 3 bases, leaving 9 bases between the germline ends. The CDR3 sequence: CASSPPSRIYNSPLHF. Here the CDR3 DNA reads TGTGCCAGCTCACCACCGTCCCGGATCTATAATTCACCCCTCCACTTT.

This clonotype was seen ten or more times. The genes are TRBV20-1 and TRBJ2-7; weak D call: TRBD2 (6 bases). The CDR3 totals 14 residues. Germline loops: CDR1 DFQATT, CDR2 SNEGSKA (reference sequence). Trimming pared 6 bases from V and 2 bases from J, leaving 17 bases between. Written as DNA, the CDR3 is TGCAGTGCCGGCGGGGCCCAGAATACCTACGAGCAGTACTTC. Protein product: CSAGGAQNTYEQYF.

This clonotype was counted at least ten times. V gene TRBV20-1 combines with J gene TRBJ2-7; possible D gene TRBD2, 6 bases. The V gene's germline CDR1 is DFQATT and CDR2 SNEGSKA (reference sequence). The CDR3 is 14 amino acids. Trimming cost V 0 bases and J 4 bases, with 13 bases left between them. The CDR3 is CSARDSRSGYEQYF. CDR3 coding DNA: TGCAGTGCTAGAGATTCGAGGAGCGGGTACGAGCAGTACTTC.

This clonotype was observed many times. The CDR3: CASSPTANNEQFF. The CDR3 nucleotides read TGTGCCAGCAGCCCGACAGCGAACAATGAGCAGTTCTTC. The V gene is TRBV13, the J gene TRBJ2-1; tentative D call: TRBD1 (5 bases). V lost 5 bases, J lost 5 bases, and 10 bases lay in between. CDR1 is PRHDT, CDR2 FYEKMQ, per germline (reference sequence). This CDR3 has 13 amino acids.

Concerning this clonotype: It may be a read error: a sequence one base away is much more abundant. The V call is TRBV6-2 or TRBV6-3, the J call TRBJ2-1, with TRBD1 as a possible D gene (6 bases). The V end was cut by 8 bases, the J end by 10 bases, with 15 bases between. CDR1 and CDR2 (germline): MNHEY, SVGEGT. The CDR3 extends over 12 amino acids. In DNA form, the CDR3 reads TGTGCCAGCGGCAGGGGAGCCGGAGAGCAGTTCTTC. It yields the protein CASGRGAGEQFF.

This clonotype turned up a few times. This CDR3 reads CASSRKDGNWELFF. CDR3 bases: TGTGCCAGCAGCCGGAAGGACGGGAATTGGGAGCTGTTTTTT. This rearrangement joins TRBV3-1 to TRBJ2-2, with D perhaps matching TRBD2 (5 bases). Germline V lookup: CDR1 LGHDT, CDR2 YNNKEL (reference sequence). The CDR3 runs 14 residues. Trimming took 4 bases from V and 9 from J, leaving 15 bases between them.

This clonotype has at least ten counts. This chain joins TRBV5-1 and TRBJ2-7; 8 bases fit TRBD1. Per the germline V gene, CDR1 is SGHRS and CDR2 is YFSETQ. The CDR3 totals 14 residues. V trimming: 3 bases; J trimming: 0 bases; junction bases outside the gene matches: 2. The DNA for the CDR3 is TGCGCCAGCAGCTGGGGACAGGTCTCCTACGAGCAGTACTTC. This codes for CASSWGQVSYEQYF.

This clonotype has at least ten counts. The chain is built from TRBV12-3 or TRBV12-4 and TRBJ2-5; no clear D gene. This CDR3 region has 14 residues. Trimming took off 2 bases at V and 2 bases at J, with 9 bases between the two ends. The CDR3 region has the DNA TGTGCCAGCAGTTTATTTTACGGACAAGAGACCCAGTACTTC. This translates into CASSLFYGQETQYF.

On this clonotype itself: A clone one base away is much larger, so this may be a read error. V usage is TRBV4-2 and J usage is TRBJ1-1; unclear D gene. Germline V gene sequence: CDR1 LGHNA, CDR2 YNFKEQ. Trimming cost V 1 base and J 6 bases, with 12 bases left between them. This CDR3 spans 14 amino acids. CDR3 in DNA: TGTGCCAGCAGCCAAGTTAACTGGGCCCCTGAAGCTTTCTTT. The encoded protein is CASSQVNWAPEAFF.

There are a few counts of this clonotype. A much larger clone differs from this one at a single base, so this may be a read error. This chain uses TRBV27 with TRBJ2-1, with TRBD1 matching over 7 bases. CDR3 size: 14 residues. CDR1 MNHEY and CDR2 SMNVEV come from the germline V gene (reference sequence). Trimming cost V 2 bases and J 6 bases; bases outside gene matches: 4. DNA for the CDR3: TGTGCCAGCAGTTTAATAGCAGGGGGCAATGAGCAGTTCTTC. It yields the protein CASSLIAGGNEQFF.

This clonotype was observed at least ten times. The rearrangement joins TRBV7-2 to TRBJ2-7; 8 bases line up with TRBD2. The CDR3 loop spans 15 amino acids. Germline CDR1 and CDR2: SGHTA and FQGNSA. V dropped 4 bases and J dropped 6; count of bases not matched to a gene: 11. The CDR3 region has the DNA TGTGCCAGCAGCTCAGACCGGGGGGGTGGACTCGAGCAGTACTTC. Translated: CASSSDRGGGLEQYF.

This clonotype has more than one count but fewer than ten. The genes are TRBV18 and TRBJ2-1; possibly TRBD1 for D (6 bases). The CDR3 has 16 amino acids. V lost 1 base, J lost 7 bases, and 17 bases lay in between. CDR1 and CDR2 from the germline V gene are KGHSH and LQKENI. CDR3 loop: CASSPLLGASLNEQFF. CDR3 sequence (DNA): TGTGCCAGCTCACCACTTTTGGGGGCATCTCTGAATGAGCAGTTCTTC.

The chain links TRBV4-1 to TRBJ2-1; 7 bases are shared with TRBD2. This CDR3 is 15 amino acids long. Germline CDR1 is MGHRA and CDR2 is YSYEKL. J was trimmed by 7 bases and V by 1 base; bases with no gene match: 7. The CDR3 nucleotides are TGCGCCAGCAGCCAAGGGAGCGGGGCGGGGAATGAGCAGTTCTTC. Translating gives CASSQGSGAGNEQFF.

This clonotype was found many times. The chain joins TRBV7-3 to TRBJ1-1; D gene uncertain. Germline values: CDR1 SGHTA, CDR2 FQGTGA. This CDR3 has 14 residues. With 2 bases removed from V and 4 bases from J, the gap between germline ends came to 11 bases. The CDR3 here is CASSLRQAGTEAFF. In DNA form, the CDR3 reads TGTGCCAGCAGCTTACGTCAGGCGGGCACTGAAGCTTTCTTT.

The sample holds many counts of this clonotype. The chain combines TRBV6-1 with TRBJ1-5; D is unclear. The V end was cut by 5 bases, the J end by 4 bases, with 12 bases between. This CDR3 region has 14 residues. Germline CDR1 MNHNS, CDR2 SASEGT. This CDR3 reads CASSHGYGNQPQHF. Written as DNA, the CDR3 is TGTGCCAGCAGTCACGGATATGGGAATCAGCCCCAGCATTTT.

The chain employs TRBV29-1 and TRBJ2-3; TRBD2 matches 7 bases. Germline trimming cut 7 bases from V and 4 bases from J; bases unmatched to any gene: 5. Germline CDR1 SQVTM, CDR2 ANQGSEA. The CDR3 sequence is 12 residues long. The CDR3 spells CSEERGADTQYF. CDR3 nucleotides: TGCAGCGAGGAGCGGGGAGCAGATACGCAGTATTTT.

This clonotype was seen at least ten times. The J gene is TRBJ2-5, the V gene TRBV20-1; TRBD1 agrees at 11 bases. The V segment lost 4 bases and the J segment 2 bases; nucleotides outside the gene matches: 3. Germline V gives CDR1 DFQATT, CDR2 SNEGSKA (reference sequence). This CDR3 has 14 residues. CDR3 amino acids: CSAIRDRGQETQYF. In DNA form, the CDR3 reads TGCAGTGCTATCCGGGACAGGGGGCAAGAGACCCAGTACTTC.

This clonotype was found many times. The chain carries TRBV7-9 and TRBJ2-1; 8 nucleotides match TRBD2. The V segment lost 5 bases and the J segment 6 bases; nucleotides outside the gene matches: 6. The CDR3 spans 14 residues. CDR1 is SEHNR and CDR2 is FQNEAQ in the germline V gene (reference sequence). This CDR3 is CASSASAGGNEQFF. CDR3 coding DNA: TGTGCCAGCAGCGCGTCCGCGGGGGGCAATGAGCAGTTCTTC.